This TCR beta chain came from a study of T cell changes during pregnancy in multiple sclerosis. Germline CDR1 is LNHDA and CDR2 is SQIVND (reference sequence). This CDR3 has 13 amino acids. Trimming took off 0 bases at V and 4 bases at J, with 4 bases between the two ends. Data came from immunoSEQ multiplex PCR; TCRdb stores just in-frame clones and leaves some out. The sample lists 55,000 to 65,000 clones; over 90% were seen once. This specimen consisted of CD8+ T cells from peripheral blood mononuclear cells, obtained in the third trimester of pregnancy. The source of this sequence is a female donor with multiple sclerosis, enrolled in a pregnancy study. The rearrangement uses TRBV19 and TRBJ2-1; no reliable D call. DNA for the CDR3: TGTGCCAGTAGTATAGACCCTTACAATGAGCAGTTCTTC. This encodes CASSIDPYNEQFF.